These 23 T cell receptor beta chains originate from one sample sequenced in a study of T cell changes during pregnancy in multiple sclerosis. Measured with immunoSEQ multiplex PCR; TCRdb has only the in-frame clones, and not every one. Of 65,000 to 85,000 clones listed, roughly 90% are singletons. Sequencing was performed on peripheral blood, taken after pregnancy. The receptors were sampled from a female donor in good health, enrolled as a control in a pregnancy study.

The chain links TRBV9 to TRBJ2-1, with TRBD1 matching over 9 bases. Trimming took 0 bases from V and 3 from J; bases not matched to a gene: 13. Germline CDR1 is SGDLS and CDR2 is YYNGEE. The CDR3 is 19 amino acids. CDR3: CASSVAEWTTGQGYNEQFF. The CDR3 DNA is TGTGCCAGCAGCGTAGCTGAGTGGACAACGGGACAGGGCTACAATGAGCAGTTCTTC.

The rearrangement links TRBV4-3 to TRBJ2-3, with D maybe TRBD1 (6 bases). CDR1 and CDR2 from the germline V gene are LGHNA and YSLEER. The CDR3 is 17 amino acids. Deletions cut 2 bases from V and 5 bases from J, with 20 bases between. CDR3 loop: CASSQRWGLGPGDTQYF. The CDR3 nucleotides are TGCGCCAGCAGCCAAAGGTGGGGGCTGGGCCCGGGAGATACGCAGTATTTT.

V gene TRBV18 combines with J gene TRBJ1-2; D remains unclear. V lost 0 bases to trimming and J lost 0 bases, with 11 bases between them. CDR1 KGHSH and CDR2 LQKENI come from the germline V gene. The CDR3 contains 16 residues. CDR3 loop: CASSPPISTANYGYTF. Here the CDR3 DNA reads TGTGCCAGCTCACCACCGATCTCCACGGCTAACTATGGCTACACCTTC. Using reference TRBV18 and TRBJ1-2 for the parts outside the CDR3, the full variable domain is NAGVMQNPRHLVRRRGQEARLRCSPMKGHSHVYWYRQLPEEGLKFMVYLQKENIIDESGMPKERFSAEFPKEGPSILRIQQVVRGDSAAYFCASSPPISTANYGYTFGSGTRLTVV.

Only one count was recorded for this clone. V and J are TRBV7-2 and TRBJ2-3, with 9 bases identical to TRBD2. Trimming took 5 bases from V and 7 from J; bases not matched to a gene: 16. The CDR3 runs to 17 residues. The germline CDR1 and CDR2 sequences are SGHTA and FQGNSA. CDR3 sequence: CASSPGGSGGLRHTQYF. As DNA, the CDR3 is TGTGCCAGCAGCCCAGGGGGTAGCGGGGGACTCAGGCATACGCAGTATTTT. The whole variable domain, remainder taken from reference TRBV7-2 and TRBJ2-3, is GAGVSQSPSNKVTEKGKDVELRCDPISGHTALYWYRQSLGQGLEFLIYFQGNSAPDKSGLPSDRFSAERTGGSVSTLTIQRTQQEDSAVYLCASSPGGSGGLRHTQYFGPGTRLTVL.

V and J are TRBV5-1 and TRBJ2-3; 8 bases are a match to TRBD2. Trimming cost V 4 bases and J 6 bases; bases outside gene matches: 13. Germline V gives CDR1 SGHRS, CDR2 YFSETQ. The CDR3 has 16 amino acids. This CDR3 is CASSPVLAAIGDTQYF. CDR3 DNA: TGCGCCAGCAGCCCGGTACTAGCGGCCATCGGGGATACGCAGTATTTT.

The CDR3 is CASSPDLGRPSSYNEQFF. CDR3 DNA sequence: TGCGCCAGCAGCCCGGACCTGGGGCGGCCGAGCTCCTACAATGAGCAGTTCTTC. The J gene is TRBJ2-1, the V gene TRBV5-1; TRBD1 is a possible D gene (5 bases). The CDR3 sequence is 18 residues long. V dropped 4 bases and J dropped 0 bases, with 20 bases sitting between them. The V gene's germline CDR1 is SGHRS and CDR2 YFSETQ.

The chain joins TRBV10-2 to TRBJ2-7; TRBD2 matches 10 bases. Germline CDR1 and CDR2: WSHSY and SAAADI. The CDR3 has 15 amino acids. V was pared by 3 bases and J by 3 bases, with 5 bases of the junction left unmatched. CDR3 in DNA: TGCGCCAGCAGTGACACTAGCGGGAACAACTACGAGCAGTACTTC. This translates into CASSDTSGNNYEQYF.

The chain links TRBV7-2 to TRBJ1-1, with a weak D call TRBD1 (5 bases). Germline CDR1 and CDR2: SGHTA and FQGNSA. This CDR3 comprises 15 residues. V gave up 0 bases and J gave up 2 bases, with 10 bases separating them. The CDR3 bases are TGTGCCAGCAGCTTAGCACAGGCTCTAAACACTGAAGCTTTCTTT. It specifies CASSLAQALNTEAFF.

The chain links TRBV6-6 to TRBJ2-7; tentative D call: TRBD1 (6 bases). The ends were cut back, 5 bases at V and 4 bases at J, with 6 bases in the middle. The germline V gene encodes CDR1 MNHNY and CDR2 SVGAGI (reference sequence). The CDR3 is made up of 11 amino acids. CDR3 in DNA: TGTGCCAGCAGTGGACAGTACGAGCAGTACTTC. This sequence encodes CASSGQYEQYF.

The genes are TRBV11-1 and TRBJ2-5; 7 bases map to TRBD1. This CDR3 has 14 residues. The ends lost 2 bases at V and 4 bases at J; junction bases unmatched: 4. Germline lookup yields CDR1 SGHAT and CDR2 FQDESV (reference sequence). The CDR3 sequence: CASSLSTGRETQYF. CDR3 in DNA: TGTGCCAGCAGCTTATCGACAGGGAGAGAGACCCAGTACTTC.

The gene calls are TRBV19 and TRBJ2-2, with a tentative D call TRBD2 (10 bases). CDR3 length: 16 amino acids. V was clipped by 7 bases and J by 5 bases, with 20 bases between them. Germline V gene lookup returns CDR1 LNHDA and CDR2 SQIVND (reference sequence). CDR3 region: CASTAGGTGRTGELFF. In DNA form, the CDR3 reads TGTGCCAGTACAGCGGGAGGGACAGGGAGGACCGGGGAGCTGTTTTTT.

Sample share makes this clone medium-sized. This rearrangement joins TRBV6-1 to TRBJ2-7; 7 bases map to TRBD1. CDR1 is MNHNS and CDR2 is SASEGT in the germline V gene. This CDR3 region has 15 residues. V was pared by 3 bases and J by 0 bases, with 5 bases of the junction left unmatched. Here the CDR3 reads CASSDETGSSYEQYF. CDR3 DNA sequence: TGTGCCAGCAGTGACGAGACAGGGAGCTCCTACGAGCAGTACTTC.

V and J are TRBV6-6 and TRBJ2-3; 7 bases are shared with TRBD1. The CDR3 is 15 residues long. Germline CDR1 and CDR2: MNHNY and SVGAGI (reference sequence). V gave up 2 bases and J gave up 6 bases; unmatched junction bases: 8. The CDR3 loop is CASSYGTARVDTQYF. For the CDR3, the DNA is TGTGCCAGCAGTTACGGGACAGCGAGGGTTGATACGCAGTATTTT.

The rearrangement links TRBV5-6 to TRBJ1-3; D unresolved. V was clipped by 1 base and J by 0 bases, with 11 bases between them. The length of the CDR3 is 16 residues. The germline V gene encodes CDR1 SGHDT and CDR2 YYEEEE. CDR3 sequence: CASSLFSGSSGNTIYF. DNA for the CDR3: TGTGCCAGCAGCTTGTTTTCGGGAAGCTCTGGAAACACCATATATTTT.

This chain links TRBV5-1 with TRBJ2-2; D possibly corresponds to TRBD2 (6 bases). The germline V gene encodes CDR1 SGHRS and CDR2 YFSETQ. The CDR3 has 15 residues. The germline V and J ends were trimmed by 0 bases and 5 bases, with 11 bases remaining between them. The CDR3 loop is CASSLVVAATGELFF. The DNA for the CDR3 is TGCGCCAGCAGCTTGGTGGTAGCGGCAACCGGGGAGCTGTTTTTT.

The V call is TRBV5-1, the J call TRBJ2-5; TRBD1 might be the D (6 bases). CDR3 length equals 14 residues. With 1 base removed from V and 1 base from J, the gap between germline ends came to 8 bases. Germline V CDR1 and CDR2: SGHRS, YFSETQ. The chain's CDR3 is CASSLTGTQETQYF. For the CDR3, the DNA is TGCGCCAGCAGCTTGACAGGGACCCAAGAGACCCAGTACTTC. The full variable domain, rest sourced from reference TRBV5-1 and TRBJ2-5, is KAGVTQTPRYLIKTRGQQVTLSCSPISGHRSVSWYQQTPGQGLQFLFEYFSETQRNKGNFPGRFSGRQFSNSRSEMNVSTLELGDSALYLCASSLTGTQETQYFGPGTRLLVL.

The J gene is TRBJ2-1, the V gene TRBV5-6; no definite D call. Germline CDR1 and CDR2: SGHDT and YYEEEE. The V end was cut by 4 bases, the J end by 4 bases, with 18 bases between. The CDR3 covers 16 residues. Here the CDR3 DNA reads TGTGCCAGCAGCCCCGAAGGATCTCCAGGTTACAATGAGCAGTTCTTC. Translation gives CASSPEGSPGYNEQFF.

This chain connects TRBV4-1 to TRBJ2-3; D is unclear. CDR1 and CDR2 (germline): MGHRA, YSYEKL. This CDR3 is 16 amino acids long. The germline V and J ends were trimmed by 0 bases and 3 bases, with 13 bases remaining between them. In nucleotides, the CDR3 is TGCGCCAGCAGCCAAGACGAGTCGAGCGAGACAGATACGCAGTATTTT. This codes for CASSQDESSETDTQYF.

This chain links TRBV18 with TRBJ2-1; TRBD2 agrees at 11 bases. The CDR3 sequence is 16 residues long. Germline CDR1 is KGHSH and CDR2 is LQKENI. Unmatched junction bases numbered 8, after V lost 6 bases and J lost 4 bases. CDR3 DNA sequence: TGTGCCAGCTCTCCCGGGACTAGCGGAAATTACAATGAGCAGTTCTTC. It yields the protein CASSPGTSGNYNEQFF.

The V and J genes are TRBV5-1 and TRBJ2-7, with a possible D match to TRBD2 (6 bases). Trimming shortened V by 4 bases and J by 2 bases, and 19 bases separated the two germline ends. This CDR3 spans 16 amino acids. Germline assignment: CDR1 SGHRS and CDR2 YFSETQ. CDR3 amino acids: CASSPSWDSPAYEQYF. In nucleotides, the CDR3 is TGCGCCAGCAGCCCATCGTGGGACTCCCCCGCCTACGAGCAGTACTTC.

The chain recombines TRBV29-1 with TRBJ1-2, with D unclear. The CDR3 length is 13 residues. Germline V gene lookup returns CDR1 SQVTM and CDR2 ANQGSEA. Trimming cost V 5 bases and J 0 bases, with 10 bases left between them. The CDR3 spells CSVTELSNYGYTF. The CDR3 nucleotides are TGCAGCGTTACAGAGTTATCTAACTATGGCTACACCTTC.

CDR3 nucleotide sequence: TGTGCCAGCAGCTTATCCAGGGGTGGAAACACCATATATTTT. It specifies CASSLSRGGNTIYF. This sequence joins TRBV5-6 and TRBJ1-3, with TRBD1 as a possible D gene (6 bases). CDR3 length equals 14 residues. The germline gives CDR1 SGHDT, CDR2 YYEEEE. Trimming left V 2 bases short and J 3 bases short, with 9 bases between.

The chain's CDR3 is CASSLQGTGGLDTEAFF. In DNA form, the CDR3 reads TGCGCCAGCAGCTTGCAAGGGACAGGGGGGCTTGACACTGAAGCTTTCTTT. The chain joins TRBV5-1 to TRBJ1-1; 11 bases map to TRBD1. The ends lost 1 base at V and 3 bases at J; junction bases unmatched: 8. Germline-derived CDR1 and CDR2 are SGHRS and YFSETQ. The CDR3 sequence is 17 residues long.